The 16 T cell receptor beta chains given below trace back to one sample, sequenced in a study of molecular identifiers for immune sequencing clone quantification. MiXCR, run by TCRdb on the PCR reads, gives a single entry per CDR3 protein. Here the sample spans approximately 320,000 distinct CDR3 sequences, 24% being singletons. Specimen: naive CD8+ T cells from blood, with Jurkat cell RNA spiked in. Subset here: FACS-sorted CD8+CD4-CCR7+CD45RA+ naive T cells. The receptors stem from a human donor in good health. Some libraries in this study had Jurkat cell RNA spiked in.

This clonotype came up a few times. V usage is TRBV30 and J usage is TRBJ1-1; D ambiguous. This CDR3 region has 14 residues. CDR1 and CDR2 from the germline V gene are GTSNPN and SVGIG (reference sequence). Trimming removed 1 base at V and 3 bases at J, with 12 bases between. DNA for the CDR3: TGTGCCTGGAGTGGCGAAGTATCCGACACTGAAGCTTTCTTT. Its protein is CAWSGEVSDTEAFF. Supplemented by reference TRBV30 and TRBJ1-1, the full variable domain reads SQTIHQWPATLVQPVGSPLSLECTVEGTSNPNLYWYRQAAGRGLQLLFYSVGIGQISSEVPQNLSASRPQDRQFILSSKKLLLSDSGFYLCAWSGEVSDTEAFFGQGTRLTVV.

This chain links TRBV2 with TRBJ2-3, with 9 nucleotides matching TRBD2. Per germline, CDR1 SNHLY and CDR2 FYNNEI. Trimming cost V 3 bases and J 4 bases; bases outside gene matches: 8. The CDR3 has 16 residues. CDR3 sequence (DNA): TGTGCCAGCAGTGATAAGGCTAGCGGGGCTGCAGATACGCAGTATTTT. Amino acids: CASSDKASGAADTQYF.

This chain joins TRBV7-2 and TRBJ2-3; 9 positions match TRBD2. The V gene's germline CDR1 is SGHTA and CDR2 FQGNSA. The CDR3 is 19 amino acids. The V segment lost 5 bases and the J segment 0 bases; nucleotides outside the gene matches: 15. The CDR3, as DNA: TGTGCCAGCAGCCCTCGGGGTAGCGGGGGACCGGCTAGCACAGATACGCAGTATTTT. Translation gives CASSPRGSGGPASTDTQYF.

The chain links TRBV25-1 to TRBJ2-7; D is unresolved. Trimming removed 3 bases from V and 3 bases from J, with 15 bases in between. CDR3 length: 15 amino acids. Germline V gene lookup returns CDR1 MGHDK and CDR2 SYGVNS. The CDR3 reads CASSDFGNIDYEQYF. The CDR3 DNA sequence: TGTGCCAGCAGTGATTTTGGGAACATTGACTACGAGCAGTACTTC.

Many counts were recorded for this clonotype. The chain uses TRBV6-5 and TRBJ2-7, with D tentatively TRBD1 (6 bases). The CDR3 is made up of 14 amino acids. Trimming removed 5 bases at V and 5 bases at J, with 16 bases between. The V gene's germline CDR1 is MNHEY and CDR2 SVGAGI. The CDR3 sequence: CASSQYKGHHEQYF. The DNA of the CDR3 is TGTGCCAGCAGTCAATATAAGGGACACCACGAGCAGTACTTC.

This clonotype was seen many times. The chain recombines TRBV14 with TRBJ2-3; 12 positions agree with TRBD1. The CDR3 loop spans 16 amino acids. Unmatched junction bases numbered 4, after V lost 0 bases and J lost 6 bases. Germline values: CDR1 SGHDN, CDR2 FVKESK. The CDR3 nucleotides read TGTGCCAGCAGCCAAGAGATGGGACAGGGGGCGGATACGCAGTATTTT. It encodes CASSQEMGQGADTQYF.

This clonotype was observed a handful of times. The genes are TRBV7-9 and TRBJ2-3; weak D call: TRBD2 (7 bases). In germline, CDR1 is SEHNR, CDR2 FQNEAQ (reference sequence). The CDR3 spans 19 residues. V lost 4 bases and J lost 0, with 23 bases in between. In DNA, the CDR3 is TGTGCCAGCAGCTCGCCCCGTGAGGGGGGGACGTATAGCACAGATACGCAGTATTTT. It specifies CASSSPREGGTYSTDTQYF.

This clonotype was counted a few times. V and J are TRBV3-1 and TRBJ2-1; D is possibly TRBD2 (5 bases). Trimming removed 6 bases at V and 2 bases at J, with 17 bases between. The length of the CDR3 is 16 residues. The germline gives CDR1 LGHDT, CDR2 YNNKEL (reference sequence). CDR3 bases: TGTGCCAGCAGTTACAATATTCGACTAACCTACAATGAGCAGTTCTTC. Its protein is CASSYNIRLTYNEQFF.

This clonotype came up a few times. V is TRBV7-8 and J is TRBJ2-6; tentative D call: TRBD1 (5 bases). CDR1 and CDR2 (germline): SGHVS, FQNEAQ. The length of the CDR3 is 14 residues. Trimming shortened V by 1 base and J by 10 bases, and 11 bases separated the two germline ends. CDR3 residues: CASSLVTGTNVLTF. The DNA for the CDR3 is TGTGCCAGCAGCTTAGTAACAGGAACAAACGTCCTGACTTTC.

As concerns this clonotype: No conserved phenylalanine or tryptophan ends this CDR3, so it is likely a read error. The V gene is TRBV27, the J gene TRBJ2-1, with 10 bases matching TRBD1. With V trimmed by 8 bases and J by 2 bases, 9 bases remained unmatched. This CDR3 is built from 16 residues. Germline V CDR1 and CDR2: MNHEY, SMNVEV (reference sequence). As DNA, the CDR3 is TGTGCCAGCGCATACCTTGGACAGGGGGCCTACAATGAGCAGTTCATC. It encodes CASAYLGQGAYNEQFI.

This clonotype was seen once. The chain joins TRBV4-1 to TRBJ2-7; TRBD1 matches 9 bases. J lost 6 bases, V lost 4 bases, and 13 bases had no gene match. Germline loops: CDR1 MGHRA, CDR2 YSYEKL. This CDR3 has 16 residues. The CDR3, as DNA: TGCGCCAGCAGCCGAGATACCTTCCGGGACAGGGCCGAGCAGTACTTC. Protein: CASSRDTFRDRAEQYF.

This clonotype was picked up many times. V and J are TRBV10-3 and TRBJ2-7; D possibly uses TRBD1 or TRBD2 (5 bases each). The CDR3 length is 11 residues. Germline-derived CDR1 and CDR2 are ENHRY and SYGVKD. The ends were cut back, 2 bases at V and 6 bases at J, with 5 bases in the middle. CDR3 DNA sequence: TGTGCCATCAGTGAGGGGGGCGAGCAGTACTTC. This sequence encodes CAISEGGEQYF.

As regards this clonotype: No conserved phenylalanine or tryptophan ends this CDR3, so it is likely a read error. CDR3 sequence reads: CSVADGYTVELFV. The DNA of the CDR3 is TGCAGCGTTGCGGACGGATACACCGTGGAGCTGTTTGTT. The chain combines TRBV29-1 with TRBJ2-2, with D unclear. The CDR3 spans 13 residues. Germline V lookup: CDR1 SQVTM, CDR2 ANQGSEA.

About this clonotype itself: A much larger clonotype is one base distant, so this may be a read error. Lacking the conserved final phenylalanine or tryptophan, this CDR3 likely reflects a read error. The chain links TRBV5-1 to TRBJ2-3; 11 nucleotides line up with TRBD1. CDR3 size: 15 residues. V was clipped by 3 bases and J by 4 bases; unmatched bases: 4. Germline CDR1 is SGHRS and CDR2 is YFSETQ. The CDR3 nucleotides read TGCGCCAGCAGCTCAGGGACAGGGGGATCAGATACGCAGTATTCT. Amino acids: CASSSGTGGSDTQYS.

Details on this clonotype: This may stem from a read error, because a much larger clone lies one nucleotide away. The CDR3 region is CASSPTGGLADTQHF. In DNA, the CDR3 is TGTGCCAGCAGTCCGACAGGGGGACTAGCGGATACGCAGCATTTT. V is TRBV27 and J is TRBJ2-3; 9 bases match TRBD1. The tail of the sequence fits TRBJ1-5 better, so the J call may be wrong. This CDR3 region has 15 residues. Germline CDR1 is MNHEY and CDR2 is SMNVEV (reference sequence).

This clonotype was detected many times. The rearrangement links TRBV4-3 to TRBJ2-3, with D perhaps TRBD1 or TRBD2 (6 bases each). Trimming stripped 0 bases from V and 3 bases from J, with 10 bases between. The CDR3 totals 15 residues. Germline CDR1 reads LGHNA; CDR2 reads YSLEER. The CDR3 coding sequence is TGCGCCAGCAGCCAAGATTGGGGGGCAACAGATACGCAGTATTTT. The encoded protein is CASSQDWGATDTQYF.